This entry features one TCR beta chain sequence. The data were taken from a study of blood T cell repertoires in COVID-19. As processed by the authors: Counts of nucleated cells, estimated from reference gene primer amplification, were obtained. Using immunoSEQ multiplex PCR, the repertoire was profiled, and TCRdb retains in-frame clones only, with some absent. Clonal size and the V and J genes are those of that table, whereas D and trimming came from the DNA. The table has about 670,000 clones, just under 90% seen once; the top ten hold roughly 0.25%. Input material: peripheral blood. This clonotype originated in a woman aged 18 to 35 with acute or convalescent COVID-19.

The CDR3 nucleotides read TGTGCCAGCAGCTTAGAAGGGACAAACTATGAAAAACTGTTTTTT. Residues: CASSLEGTNYEKLFF. This chain uses TRBV7-6 with TRBJ1-4, with D perhaps TRBD1 (6 bases). In germline, CDR1 is SGHVS, CDR2 FNYEAQ. CDR3 length equals 15 residues. Trimming cost V 1 base and J 6 bases, with 12 bases left between them. Full variable domain (remainder filled in from reference TRBV7-6 and TRBJ1-4): GAGVSQSPRYKVTKRGQDVALRCDPISGHVSLYWYRQALGQGPEFLTYFNYEAQQDKSGLPNDRFSAERPEGSISTLTIQRTEQRDSAMYRCASSLEGTNYEKLFFGSGTQLSVL.